This TCR beta chain emerged from a study of breast tumors, draining lymph nodes, adjacent tissues. A single record per CDR3 protein comes from TCRdb applying MiXCR to the multiplex PCR reads. The sample consists of some 150,000 distinct CDR3 sequences, around a third of them appearing once. The CDR3 length is 14 residues. Germline V gene lookup returns CDR1 SNHLY and CDR2 FYNNEI. Axillary draining lymph nodes of breast cancer patients supplied the node samples. This clonotype has at least ten counts. This may come from a read error, since a much larger clone is one base off. Sequenced: axillary lymph node tissue. The chain employs TRBV2 and TRBJ2-7, with unresolved D. The TCR was taken from a female donor with breast cancer. Some clones in this sample may be carry-over from other donors' samples. The CDR3 region is CASSEEGSPYEQCF. As DNA, the CDR3 is TGTGCCAGCAGTGAAGAGGGCAGCCCCTACGAGCAGTGCTTC. Together with reference TRBV2 and TRBJ2-7, the CDR3 gives the full variable domain: EPEVTQTPSHQVTQMGQEVILRCVPISNHLYFYWYRQILGQKVEFLVSFYNNEISEKSEIFDDQFSVERPDGSNFTLKIRSTKLEDSAMYFCASSEEGSPYEQCFGPGTRLTVT.